These 27 T cell receptor beta chains were all obtained from the same sample, sequenced in a study of radiotherapy plus CTLA-4 blockade in lung cancer. The data were produced by immunoSEQ multiplex PCR, yet TCRdb's version contains in-frame clones alone and is incomplete. The table shows under 65,000 clones, with around 80% occurring only once. This material consisted of peripheral blood, taken from a patient treated with radiotherapy plus ipilimumab. The receptors shown here come from a human donor with non-small cell lung cancer whose response to radiotherapy plus ipilimumab could not be evaluated.

The rearrangement joins TRBV6-1 to TRBJ2-7, with TRBD1 matching over 10 bases. Germline V CDR1 and CDR2: MNHNS, SASEGT. V lost 6 bases and J lost 3; bases outside the gene matches: 8. This CDR3 region has 15 residues. CDR3 sequence reads: CASRTDRGLGYEQYF. The CDR3 coding sequence is TGTGCCAGCAGGACCGACAGGGGGCTGGGCTACGAGCAGTACTTC.

The V and J genes are TRBV6-5 and TRBJ1-2; 8 bases line up with TRBD1. Unmatched junction bases numbered 4, after V lost 6 bases and J lost 1 base. CDR3 size: 14 residues. Per the germline V gene, CDR1 is MNHEY and CDR2 is SVGAGI. The CDR3 is CASRLDRGNYGYTF. The DNA for the CDR3 is TGTGCCAGCAGACTCGACAGGGGTAACTATGGCTACACCTTC.

The gene calls are TRBV27 and TRBJ2-3; D remains unclear. CDR1 and CDR2 (germline): MNHEY, SMNVEV (reference sequence). V lost 3 bases to trimming and J lost 2 bases, with 6 bases between them. This CDR3 comprises 13 residues. The CDR3 DNA reads TGTGCCAGCAGTTTCACAGTCACAGATACGCAGTATTTT. The encoded protein is CASSFTVTDTQYF.

The rearrangement links TRBV7-9 to TRBJ1-2; 9 nucleotides match TRBD1. With 4 bases clipped from V and 2 bases from J, the junction kept 2 bases outside the gene matches. Germline CDR1 SEHNR, CDR2 FQNEAQ (reference sequence). This CDR3 has 14 amino acids. The CDR3, as DNA: TGTGCCAGCAGCTCCGGGACAGGGAACTATGGCTACACCTTC. Translation gives CASSSGTGNYGYTF.

This chain connects TRBV6-5 to TRBJ2-5; D is possibly TRBD1 (5 bases). This CDR3 comprises 14 residues. Trimming took 5 bases from V and 2 from J, leaving 12 bases between them. Germline V gives CDR1 MNHEY, CDR2 SVGAGI. The CDR3 DNA reads TGTGCCAGCAGTAGGGTAGGGGTTCAAGAGACCCAGTACTTC. Encoded protein: CASSRVGVQETQYF.

The chain links TRBV9 to TRBJ2-3, with D hard to call. Trimming shortened V by 0 bases and J by 5 bases, and 4 bases separated the two germline ends. Germline lookup yields CDR1 SGDLS and CDR2 YYNGEE. The CDR3 totals 12 residues. CDR3 bases: TGTGCCAGCAGCGTAGACAAAGATACGCAGTATTTT. Translation: CASSVDKDTQYF.

This clone was seen a single time. The chain employs TRBV5-1 and TRBJ1-4, with 9 bases identical to TRBD1. The CDR3 has 15 residues. Trimming at V came to 0 bases and at J to 8 bases, leaving 5 bases not matched to a gene. CDR1 and CDR2 (germline): SGHRS, YFSETQ. The CDR3 region is CASSLEGQGWEKLFF. Here the CDR3 DNA reads TGCGCCAGCAGCTTGGAGGGACAGGGTTGGGAAAAACTGTTTTTT.

The chain uses TRBV9 and TRBJ1-3; D gene uncertain. The CDR3 runs to 16 residues. Germline-derived CDR1 and CDR2 are SGDLS and YYNGEE. The V end was cut by 0 bases, the J end by 0 bases, with 10 bases between. The CDR3 reads CASSVERVSSGNTIYF. CDR3 in DNA: TGTGCCAGCAGCGTAGAACGAGTCTCCTCTGGAAACACCATATATTTT.

V gene TRBV18 combines with J gene TRBJ2-3; the D gene is possibly TRBD2 (5 bases). This CDR3 has 14 amino acids. The V and J ends lost 6 bases and 6 bases respectively, with 16 bases between them. The V gene's germline CDR1 is KGHSH and CDR2 LQKENI. Here the CDR3 reads CASSPGRDADTQYF. CDR3 in DNA: TGTGCCAGCTCCCCTGGCCGGGATGCGGATACGCAGTATTTT.

This chain connects TRBV27 to TRBJ2-7; the match to TRBD1 covers 9 bases. Germline CDR1 is MNHEY and CDR2 is SMNVEV (reference sequence). V was pared by 0 bases and J by 0 bases, with 9 bases of the junction left unmatched. The CDR3 runs to 18 residues. This CDR3 is CASSLSGLTGGVSYEQYF. DNA for the CDR3: TGTGCCAGCAGTTTATCCGGCTTGACAGGGGGAGTCTCCTACGAGCAGTACTTC.

The V gene is TRBV28, the J gene TRBJ2-3; 8 bases are a match to TRBD2. Germline V lookup: CDR1 MDHEN, CDR2 SYDVKM. CDR3 length equals 15 residues. The trim removed 3 bases at V and 2 bases at J, leaving 4 bases unmatched. CDR3 DNA: TGTGCCAGCAGTTTTGAGCGGGGGTCCACAGATACGCAGTATTTT. This translates into CASSFERGSTDTQYF.

The CDR3 DNA reads as TGTGCCAGTAGTATACCAGGGTATAGTAGCGGGAGAGTGTCGCATGAGCAGTTCTTC. It is translated as CASSIPGYSSGRVSHEQFF. This chain connects TRBV19 to TRBJ2-1; TRBD2 matches at 9 bases. This CDR3 is 19 amino acids long. The germline gives CDR1 LNHDA, CDR2 SQIVND (reference sequence). Losses at the gene ends were 2 bases for V and 8 bases for J; bases not matched to a gene: 19.

V and J are TRBV9 and TRBJ1-2; 7 bases align to TRBD1. Per germline, CDR1 SGDLS and CDR2 YYNGEE. The trim removed 0 bases at V and 0 bases at J, leaving 5 bases unmatched. The CDR3 is 16 residues long. The CDR3 region has the DNA TGTGCCAGCAGCGTAGGGTCGACAGGGACTAACTATGGCTACACCTTC. This sequence encodes CASSVGSTGTNYGYTF.

In its sample, this clone was seen once. J is TRBJ1-1 and V is TRBV5-1; possible D gene TRBD1, 5 bases. This CDR3 has 13 residues. Trimming cost V 4 bases and J 4 bases, with 11 bases left between them. Germline V gene sequence: CDR1 SGHRS, CDR2 YFSETQ. CDR3 sequence: CASSADRGTEAFF. The CDR3 region has the DNA TGCGCCAGCAGCGCTGACAGAGGCACTGAAGCTTTCTTT.

V gene TRBV5-4 combines with J gene TRBJ2-7, with D uncertain. CDR1 is SGHNT, CDR2 YYREEE, per germline (reference sequence). CDR3 length equals 11 residues. V gave up 3 bases and J gave up 2 bases, with 3 bases separating them. The CDR3: CASSSTYEQYF. Here the CDR3 DNA reads TGTGCCAGCAGCTCCACCTACGAGCAGTACTTC.

This sequence joins TRBV28 and TRBJ2-2; D gene unclear. Trimming removed 3 bases at V and 2 bases at J, with 19 bases between. Germline V gene data show CDR1 as MDHEN and CDR2 as SYDVKM. This CDR3 comprises 18 residues. The CDR3 bases are TGTGCCAGCAGTTTCGGTTACCTATTTAACCGCAACACCGGGGAGCTGTTTTTT. It yields the protein CASSFGYLFNRNTGELFF.

The chain couples TRBV10-1 to TRBJ2-1; 9 bases match TRBD1. Germline V gives CDR1 WNHNN, CDR2 SYGVQD (reference sequence). Trimming at V came to 2 bases and at J to 6 bases, leaving 5 bases not matched to a gene. The CDR3 extends over 15 amino acids. CDR3 protein: CASSEGTGIRNEQFF. CDR3 sequence (DNA): TGCGCCAGCAGTGAGGGGACAGGGATTCGCAATGAGCAGTTCTTC.

This clone was seen only once. The genes are TRBV15 and TRBJ1-1; the D is unclear. The V end was cut by 0 bases, the J end by 0 bases, with 11 bases between. Germline CDR1 reads LNHNV; CDR2 reads YYDKDF (reference sequence). This CDR3 region has 16 residues. This CDR3 is CATSREVGRMNTEAFF. The CDR3 region has the DNA TGTGCCACCAGCAGAGAGGTTGGCAGAATGAACACTGAAGCTTTCTTT.

The CDR3 DNA reads as TGTGCCAGCAGCTTAGAACGGGTACTCACAGATACGCAGTATTTT. It encodes CASSLERVLTDTQYF. The chain recombines TRBV7-2 with TRBJ2-3, with D uncertain. CDR1 SGHTA and CDR2 FQGNSA come from the germline V gene. V was shortened by 1 base and J by 2 bases, with 10 bases between the two germline ends. This CDR3 is 15 amino acids long. Drawing the rest from reference TRBV7-2 and TRBJ2-3, the complete variable domain is GAGVSQSPSNKVTEKGKDVELRCDPISGHTALYWYRQSLGQGLEFLIYFQGNSAPDKSGLPSDRFSAERTGGSVSTLTIQRTQQEDSAVYLCASSLERVLTDTQYFGPGTRLTVL.

This chain links TRBV18 with TRBJ1-2; D remains ambiguous. CDR3 length equals 13 residues. Trimming left V 8 bases short and J 9 bases short, with 19 bases between. Looked up from germline, CDR1 is KGHSH and CDR2 is LQKENI. The CDR3 DNA sequence: TGTGCCAGCCCCCCGGGCCGACTATGTAGCTACACCTTC. It is translated as CASPPGRLCSYTF.

The chain has TRBV18 and TRBJ1-1, with D possibly TRBD1 on 5 matching bases. In germline, CDR1 is KGHSH, CDR2 LQKENI. The CDR3 sequence is 13 residues long. The V gene lost 2 bases and the J gene lost 6 bases, with 10 bases spanning the gap. For the CDR3, the DNA is TGTGCCAGCTCACCAGGGACTAAGGCTGAAGCTTTCTTT. Encoded protein: CASSPGTKAEAFF.

V gene TRBV28 combines with J gene TRBJ2-3; 13 nucleotides align to TRBD2. Germline V CDR1 and CDR2: MDHEN, SYDVKM. With V trimmed by 2 bases and J by 4 bases, 18 bases remained unmatched. The length of the CDR3 is 21 residues. CDR3: CASSLPRGLAGAPVGSDTQYF. The CDR3 bases are TGTGCCAGCAGTTTACCCCGCGGACTAGCGGGGGCCCCCGTAGGGTCAGATACGCAGTATTTT. Full variable domain (missing parts from reference TRBV28 and TRBJ2-3): DVKVTQSSRYLVKRTGEKVFLECVQDMDHENMFWYRQDPGLGLRLIYFSYDVKMKEKGDIPEGYSVSREKKERFSLILESASTNQTSMYLCASSLPRGLAGAPVGSDTQYFGPGTRLTVL.

The chain joins TRBV7-9 to TRBJ2-1, with 13 bases identical to TRBD2. The germline CDR1 and CDR2 sequences are SEHNR and FQNEAQ (reference sequence). With V trimmed by 1 base and J by 8 bases, 2 bases remained unmatched. This CDR3 is 15 amino acids long. DNA for the CDR3: TGTGCCAGCAGCTTAGTACTAGCGGGAGGGGATGAGCAGTTCTTC. Translating it yields CASSLVLAGGDEQFF.

J is TRBJ2-6 and V is TRBV23-1, with TRBD1 matching over 9 bases. TRBV23-1 is reported as an ORF; its role is uncertain. This CDR3 has 18 residues. V shed 2 bases, J shed 0 bases, and the junction held 5 bases outside the gene matches. The CDR3: CASSQGTGKHSGANVLTF. Written as DNA, the CDR3 is TGCGCCAGCAGTCAAGGGACAGGGAAACACTCTGGGGCCAACGTCCTGACTTTC.

This clone has a handful of counts. The V gene is TRBV27, the J gene TRBJ2-5, with D perhaps matching TRBD2 (9 bases). The CDR3 runs 15 residues. Germline V gene data show CDR1 as MNHEY and CDR2 as SMNVEV (reference sequence). V shed 7 bases and J shed 4 bases, with 19 bases lying between them. The CDR3 DNA is TGTGCCAGCAAGACATCTAGCGGGACAGGAGAGACCCAGTACTTC. This codes for CASKTSSGTGETQYF.

The rearrangement joins TRBV4-1 to TRBJ1-2, with 7 bases lining up with TRBD1. Germline lookup yields CDR1 MGHRA and CDR2 YSYEKL. With 1 base clipped from V and 5 bases from J, the junction kept 10 bases outside the gene matches. This CDR3 spans 16 amino acids. The CDR3 DNA is TGCGCCAGCAGCCAAGGACAGGGCCCTCTACCTTATGGCTACACCTTC. Translation: CASSQGQGPLPYGYTF.

This chain links TRBV19 with TRBJ1-6; TRBD1 is a possible D gene (6 bases). Germline V gene data show CDR1 as LNHDA and CDR2 as SQIVND (reference sequence). The CDR3 is 15 residues long. V was pared by 6 bases and J by 0 bases, with 9 bases between. CDR3 sequence: CASRQGSSYNSPLHF. As DNA, the CDR3 is TGTGCCAGTAGACAGGGTAGCTCCTATAATTCACCCCTCCACTTT.